These 19 T cell receptor beta chains share one sample of origin, sequenced in a study of technical replicates of blood from several donors. Assay: immunoSEQ multiplex PCR; the TCRdb copy retains only in-frame clones and omits some. Among about 62,000 clones listed, 85% to 90% were seen once. Sequencing was carried out using PBMCs. These TCRs come from a human donor in good health. Some clones in this sample may be carry-over from other donors' samples.

V usage is TRBV5-4 and J usage is TRBJ1-1; tentatively, D is TRBD1 (5 bases). CDR3 length equals 15 residues. The V gene lost 1 base and the J gene lost 0 bases, with 10 bases spanning the gap. Germline-derived CDR1 and CDR2 are SGHNT and YYREEE (reference sequence). The CDR3, as DNA: TGTGCCAGCAGCTTGTCCTCGGACATGAACACTGAAGCTTTCTTT. It yields the protein CASSLSSDMNTEAFF.

The J gene is TRBJ2-7, the V gene TRBV4-3; 7 nucleotides align to TRBD1. CDR3 length: 14 residues. Germline CDR1 is LGHNA and CDR2 is YSLEER. Trimming at V came to 2 bases and at J to 6 bases, leaving 7 bases not matched to a gene. The CDR3 spells CASSQNPRQGEQYF. As DNA, the CDR3 is TGCGCCAGCAGCCAAAACCCTAGACAGGGCGAGCAGTACTTC.

The chain is built from TRBV6-5 and TRBJ2-7; 9 positions match TRBD2. The V gene's germline CDR1 is MNHEY and CDR2 SVGAGI. The CDR3 has 15 residues. J was trimmed by 6 bases and V by 0 bases; bases with no gene match: 6. CDR3 DNA sequence: TGTGCCAGCAGTTACTCGTCACTAGCGGGTTCCGAGCAGTACTTC. It codes for CASSYSSLAGSEQYF.

The V and J genes are TRBV6-1 and TRBJ2-2; D is perhaps TRBD1 (5 bases). The germline CDR1 and CDR2 sequences are MNHNS and SASEGT. The CDR3 length is 13 residues. This CDR3 is CGGVDTNTGELFF. CDR3 nucleotide sequence: TGTGGGGGCGTGGACACGAACACCGGGGAGCTGTTTTTT.

The gene calls are TRBV9 and TRBJ2-1; D is possibly TRBD2 (5 bases). Germline lookup yields CDR1 SGDLS and CDR2 YYNGEE. The CDR3 spans 15 residues. Trimming removed 4 bases at V and 7 bases at J, with 18 bases between. In DNA form, the CDR3 reads TGTGCCAGCAGCACTTTAGCGAATTCTAGGAATGAGCAGTTCTTC. Translated, it gives CASSTLANSRNEQFF.

The chain links TRBV10-3 to TRBJ2-5; 8 bases are a match to TRBD1. Germline V gives CDR1 ENHRY, CDR2 SYGVKD. V gave up 6 bases and J gave up 5 bases; unmatched junction bases: 8. The CDR3 loop spans 14 amino acids. The CDR3, as DNA: TGTGCCATCAGGGAGACAGGGGCCCCGGAGACCCAGTACTTC. This sequence encodes CAIRETGAPETQYF.

This sequence joins TRBV4-3 and TRBJ1-4; possibly TRBD1 for D (6 bases). The germline V gene has CDR1 LGHNA and CDR2 YSLEER. V lost 3 bases and J lost 7, with 18 bases in between. CDR3 length equals 16 residues. The chain's CDR3 is CASSQVQGDTGEKLFF. The CDR3 DNA is TGCGCCAGCAGCCAGGTACAGGGTGATACGGGTGAAAAACTGTTTTTT.

The chain is built from TRBV5-4 and TRBJ1-1; D is possibly TRBD1 (6 bases). The V end lost 4 bases, the J end lost 0 bases, and 10 bases lay between the germline ends. Germline loops: CDR1 SGHNT, CDR2 YYREEE (reference sequence). The CDR3 consists of 14 residues. CDR3 DNA sequence: TGTGCCAGCAGCCCGGACAGTTTGAACACTGAAGCTTTCTTT. Translating it yields CASSPDSLNTEAFF.

This clone has more than one count but fewer than ten. The chain recombines TRBV4-1 with TRBJ1-5, with D possibly being TRBD1 (5 bases). Germline CDR1 and CDR2: MGHRA and YSYEKL. The CDR3 loop spans 14 amino acids. Trimming pared 5 bases from V and 6 bases from J, leaving 14 bases between. The CDR3 DNA reads TGCGCCAGCAGCAGGGAGGGGCGAGGTCAGCCCCAGCATTTT. Protein: CASSREGRGQPQHF.

CDR3 nucleotide sequence: TGCGCCAGCAGCTTGGACAGGGGACGCAACTATGGCTACACCTTC. Protein product: CASSLDRGRNYGYTF. The chain links TRBV5-1 to TRBJ1-2; TRBD1 agrees at 7 bases. CDR3 length: 15 amino acids. CDR1 is SGHRS, CDR2 YFSETQ, per germline. V lost 0 bases to trimming and J lost 2 bases; unmatched junction nucleotides: 4.

This chain links TRBV6-6 with TRBJ2-7; D remains ambiguous. The germline V gene encodes CDR1 MNHNY and CDR2 SVGAGI (reference sequence). This CDR3 has 12 residues. Trimming took off 5 bases at V and 4 bases at J, with 9 bases between the two ends. The DNA for the CDR3 is TGTGCCAGCAGTAGCCCCTCTTACGAGCAGTACTTC. The encoded protein is CASSSPSYEQYF.

The chain combines TRBV9 with TRBJ1-2, with 9 bases identical to TRBD1. Germline V lookup: CDR1 SGDLS, CDR2 YYNGEE. This CDR3 has 19 amino acids. The V segment lost 4 bases and the J segment 0 bases; nucleotides outside the gene matches: 16. This CDR3 reads CASSTRGRDRDQANYGYTF. The CDR3 DNA is TGTGCCAGCAGCACGAGAGGAAGGGACAGGGATCAAGCTAACTATGGCTACACCTTC. Full variable domain (remainder filled in from reference TRBV9 and TRBJ1-2): DSGVTQTPKHLITATGQRVTLRCSPRSGDLSVYWYQQSLDQGLQFLIQYYNGEERAKGNILERFSAQQFPDLHSELNLSSLELGDSALYFCASSTRGRDRDQANYGYTFGSGTRLTVV.

The chain employs TRBV5-1 and TRBJ2-7, with 9 bases fitting TRBD2. Losses at the gene ends were 2 bases for V and 2 bases for J; bases not matched to a gene: 5. Germline V gene data show CDR1 as SGHRS and CDR2 as YFSETQ. CDR3 length: 15 amino acids. CDR3 loop: CASSLELAGTYEQYF. The DNA of the CDR3 is TGCGCCAGCAGCTTAGAACTAGCGGGCACCTACGAGCAGTACTTC.

The rearrangement links TRBV7-2 to TRBJ2-6; 10 bases are shared with TRBD1. Germline assignment: CDR1 SGHTA and CDR2 FQGNSA. There are 18 residues in the CDR3. With 5 bases clipped from V and 3 bases from J, the junction kept 10 bases outside the gene matches. The CDR3 DNA sequence: TGTGCCAGCAGCGCCCGGGACAGGGGAGTTTTTGGGGCCAACGTCCTGACTTTC. This gives the protein CASSARDRGVFGANVLTF.

The rearrangement uses TRBV5-1 and TRBJ1-6; D is possibly TRBD1 (6 bases). V was trimmed by 2 bases and J by 5 bases, leaving 11 bases between them. The CDR3 is made up of 15 amino acids. The germline CDR1 and CDR2 sequences are SGHRS and YFSETQ. CDR3 coding DNA: TGCGCCAGCAGCTTTCAGGGGCTCGATAATTCACCCCTCCACTTT. Protein product: CASSFQGLDNSPLHF.

The CDR3: CASSIRGLNEKLFF. The CDR3 DNA sequence: TGTGCCAGTAGTATAAGGGGGTTGAATGAAAAACTGTTTTTT. This chain uses TRBV19 with TRBJ1-4, with D tentatively TRBD1 (6 bases). The CDR3 covers 14 residues. Germline V CDR1 and CDR2: LNHDA, SQIVND (reference sequence). V gave up 2 bases and J gave up 5 bases, with 9 bases separating them. Full variable domain (remainder filled in from reference TRBV19 and TRBJ1-4): DGGITQSPKYLFRKEGQNVTLSCEQNLNHDAMYWYRQDPGQGLRLIYYSQIVNDFQKGDIAEGYSVSREKKESFPLTVTSAQKNPTAFYLCASSIRGLNEKLFFGSGTQLSVL.

The gene calls are TRBV25-1 and TRBJ1-1, with D maybe TRBD1 (5 bases). Germline V CDR1 and CDR2: MGHDK, SYGVNS. V was pared by 1 base and J by 4 bases, with 10 bases between. CDR3 length: 14 amino acids. DNA for the CDR3: TGTGCCAGCAGTGAATGGGCAGGGATCACTGAAGCTTTCTTT. Translating gives CASSEWAGITEAFF.

The rearrangement joins TRBV4-2 to TRBJ2-7, with 9 bases identical to TRBD1. Trimming cost V 4 bases and J 4 bases; bases outside gene matches: 8. The CDR3 totals 15 residues. The germline V gene encodes CDR1 LGHNA and CDR2 YNFKEQ. The CDR3 nucleotides are TGTGCCAGCAGCCCTGTAACAGGGACAGGGTACGAGCAGTACTTC. Residues: CASSPVTGTGYEQYF.

The CDR3 coding sequence is TGTGCCAGCAGCCGGGGGGACTACGAGCAGTACTTC. It translates to CASSRGDYEQYF. The chain has TRBV6-1 and TRBJ2-7; TRBD2 matches 7 bases. This CDR3 is built from 12 residues. Germline V lookup: CDR1 MNHNS, CDR2 SASEGT. J lost 3 bases, V lost 6 bases, and 2 bases had no gene match.